The rows below give T cell receptor beta chains drawn from one sample of a study of blood T cell repertoires in COVID-19. Assay used: immunoSEQ multiplex PCR; TCRdb lists only in-frame clones, some missing. The data contain some 100,000 clones, just under 85% of them seen just once; the ten biggest clones take up about 11%. Sequenced material: peripheral blood. These receptors originate from a woman in her 70s with active or convalescent COVID-19. The CDR3 runs from the conserved cysteine through the conserved F or W. A D gene is named only where the DNA matches it firmly. Size tells how often a clone was seen (once, few, many) or the class of an expanded clone, and some rows leave it out.

d_call: TRBD2; j_call: TRBJ2-1; v_call: TRBV5-1; clone_size: NA; cdr3_nt: TGCGCCAGCAGCTTTAGCGGGGGAAATGAGCAGTTCTTC; cdr3_aa: CASSFSGGNEQFF
d_call: NA; j_call: TRBJ2-2; v_call: TRBV5-1; clone_size: once; cdr3_nt: TGCGCCAGCAGCCCTGATCCGGGGAACACCGGGGAGCTGTTTTTT; cdr3_aa: CASSPDPGNTGELFF
d_call: TRBD1; j_call: TRBJ1-2; v_call: TRBV14; clone_size: many; cdr3_nt: TGTGCCAGCAGCCAATCGGGACAGGGCTATGGCTACACCTTC; cdr3_aa: CASSQSGQGYGYTF
d_call: NA; j_call: TRBJ2-7; v_call: TRBV19; clone_size: NA; cdr3_nt: TGTGCCAGTAGTATTAGAACTACCTACGAGCAGTACTTC; cdr3_aa: CASSIRTTYEQYF
d_call: NA; j_call: TRBJ2-5; v_call: TRBV7-2; clone_size: NA; cdr3_nt: TGTGCCAGCAGCTCCTATGGGGGCTGGGAGACCCAGTACTTC; cdr3_aa: CASSSYGGWETQYF
d_call: NA; j_call: TRBJ2-7; v_call: TRBV3-1/TRBV3-2; clone_size: NA; cdr3_nt: TGTGCCAGCAGCGCCAGCGGGTACGAGCAGTACTTC; cdr3_aa: CASSASGYEQYF
d_call: NA; j_call: TRBJ1-5; v_call: TRBV15; clone_size: NA; cdr3_nt: TGTGCCACCAGCAGAGATTGGGCAGGGAATCAGCCCCAGCATTTT; cdr3_aa: CATSRDWAGNQPQHF
d_call: NA; j_call: TRBJ1-5; v_call: TRBV19; clone_size: NA; cdr3_nt: TGTGCCAGTAGTACTGGTCACGTCGCAGTTGATCAGCCCCAGCATTTT; cdr3_aa: CASSTGHVAVDQPQHF
d_call: NA; j_call: TRBJ1-2; v_call: TRBV5-1; clone_size: NA; cdr3_nt: TGCGCCAGCAGCCCGTGGACAGATCTCTCCAATGGCTACACCTTC; cdr3_aa: CASSPWTDLSNGYTF
d_call: NA; j_call: TRBJ1-1; v_call: TRBV5-4; clone_size: NA; cdr3_nt: TGTGCCAGCAGCTTGAGACAGATGAACACTGAAGCTTTCTTT; cdr3_aa: CASSLRQMNTEAFF
d_call: NA; j_call: TRBJ1-6; v_call: TRBV3-1/TRBV3-2; clone_size: NA; cdr3_nt: TGTGCCAGCAGCCAGGAGGTGTTCTCACCCCTCCACTTT; cdr3_aa: CASSQEVFSPLHF
d_call: NA; j_call: TRBJ1-2; v_call: TRBV3-1/TRBV3-2; clone_size: NA; cdr3_nt: TGTGCCAGCAGCCAAGGAGGGCGGGATCGGGGCTACACCTTC; cdr3_aa: CASSQGGRDRGYTF
d_call: NA; j_call: TRBJ2-1; v_call: TRBV5-1; clone_size: NA; cdr3_nt: TGCGCCAGCAGCTTGGGCGGGGCTTACAATGAGCAGTTCTTC; cdr3_aa: CASSLGGAYNEQFF
d_call: TRBD1; j_call: TRBJ1-1; v_call: TRBV4-3; clone_size: NA; cdr3_nt: TGCGCCAGCAGCCAATCCGGGACAGGGGGAGGAAGCACTGAAGCTTTCTTT; cdr3_aa: CASSQSGTGGGSTEAFF
d_call: NA; j_call: TRBJ2-3; v_call: TRBV10-1; clone_size: few; cdr3_nt: TGCGCCAGCAGTGAGAAGAAGGGGGTGAAGAGAACAGATACGCAGTATTTT; cdr3_aa: CASSEKKGVKRTDTQYF
d_call: TRBD2; j_call: TRBJ2-5; v_call: TRBV2; clone_size: NA; cdr3_nt: TGTGCCAGCAAGCAGAGCGGGGTCTGGGAGACCCAGTACTTC; cdr3_aa: CASKQSGVWETQYF
d_call: TRBD2; j_call: TRBJ2-2; v_call: TRBV11-2; clone_size: NA; cdr3_nt: TGTGCCAGCAGCTTACCCCCTAGCGGGGTTAACGGGGAGCTGTTTTTT; cdr3_aa: CASSLPPSGVNGELFF
d_call: NA; j_call: TRBJ2-7; v_call: TRBV15; clone_size: NA; cdr3_nt: TGTGCCACCAGCAGGAGCCGAGGGCAGTACTTC; cdr3_aa: CATSRSRGQYF
d_call: NA; j_call: TRBJ2-3; v_call: TRBV10-3; clone_size: NA; cdr3_nt: TGTGCCATCAGAGGGGCGGATACGCAGTATTTT; cdr3_aa: CAIRGADTQYF
d_call: TRBD2; j_call: TRBJ2-5; v_call: TRBV4-2; clone_size: NA; cdr3_nt: TGTGCCAGCAGCCAAGGGGCCGGGGGGGCCTGGGAGACCCAGTACTTC; cdr3_aa: CASSQGAGGAWETQYF
d_call: NA; j_call: TRBJ1-5; v_call: TRBV7-2; clone_size: NA; cdr3_nt: TGTGCCAGCAGCCAGACAGGACCCGGGCAGCCCCAGCATTTT; cdr3_aa: CASSQTGPGQPQHF
d_call: NA; j_call: TRBJ2-7; v_call: TRBV19; clone_size: NA; cdr3_nt: TGTGCCAGTAGCTTCGCGGTGGTGAGTTCCTACGAGCAGTACTTC; cdr3_aa: CASSFAVVSSYEQYF
d_call: NA; j_call: TRBJ2-7; v_call: TRBV4-1; clone_size: NA; cdr3_nt: TGCGCCAGCAGCCAAGAGGAATGGCAGGGCTACGAGCAGTACTTC; cdr3_aa: CASSQEEWQGYEQYF
d_call: NA; j_call: TRBJ1-6; v_call: TRBV27; clone_size: NA; cdr3_nt: TGTGCCAGCAGTTTACTTCGGGGTGGGAATTCACCCCTCCACTTT; cdr3_aa: CASSLLRGGNSPLHF
d_call: NA; j_call: TRBJ1-1; v_call: TRBV11-2; clone_size: NA; cdr3_nt: TGTGCCAGCAGCTCCTCCAGGCAAGGTGAAGCTTTCTTT; cdr3_aa: CASSSSRQGEAFF
d_call: NA; j_call: TRBJ1-5; v_call: TRBV6-1; clone_size: NA; cdr3_nt: TGTGCCAGCAGTGAATTTGGGAGGGCGACAGGTCAGCCCCAGCATTTT; cdr3_aa: CASSEFGRATGQPQHF
d_call: NA; j_call: TRBJ2-5; v_call: TRBV3-1/TRBV3-2; clone_size: NA; cdr3_nt: TGTGCCAGCAGCCAATGGTCGGGAGAGACCCAGTACTTC; cdr3_aa: CASSQWSGETQYF
d_call: NA; j_call: TRBJ2-6; v_call: TRBV4-1; clone_size: NA; cdr3_nt: TGCGCCAGCAGCCAACCTCGGGGTTCTGGGGCCAACGTCCTGACTTTC; cdr3_aa: CASSQPRGSGANVLTF
d_call: TRBD1; j_call: TRBJ1-4; v_call: TRBV19; clone_size: few; cdr3_nt: TGTGCCAGTAGTCTCCAGGGGGTTGGCGAAAAACTGTTTTTT; cdr3_aa: CASSLQGVGEKLFF
d_call: NA; j_call: TRBJ1-2; v_call: TRBV19; clone_size: NA; cdr3_nt: TGTGCCAGTAGTATAGGGACAGACCTCTATGGCTACACCTTC; cdr3_aa: CASSIGTDLYGYTF
d_call: TRBD1; j_call: TRBJ1-1; v_call: TRBV7-9; clone_size: NA; cdr3_nt: TGTGCCAGCAGCCCTCCGCCCGGACAGGGGCGGTACACTGAAGCTTTCTTT; cdr3_aa: CASSPPPGQGRYTEAFF
d_call: NA; j_call: TRBJ1-2; v_call: TRBV27; clone_size: NA; cdr3_nt: TGTGCCAGCACCCCTATGGCAGGGGTAAACTATGGCTACACCTTC; cdr3_aa: CASTPMAGVNYGYTF
d_call: NA; j_call: TRBJ1-5; v_call: TRBV6-2/TRBV6-3; clone_size: NA; cdr3_nt: TGTGCCAGCAGTTACGACCGTTGGGAGTGGCCCCAGCATTTT; cdr3_aa: CASSYDRWEWPQHF
d_call: TRBD1; j_call: TRBJ2-7; v_call: TRBV11-2; clone_size: NA; cdr3_nt: TGTGCCAGCAGCTTAGCAGCTGGGACAGGGAACGAGCAGTACTTC; cdr3_aa: CASSLAAGTGNEQYF
d_call: TRBD1; j_call: TRBJ2-4; v_call: TRBV5-4; clone_size: NA; cdr3_nt: TGTGCCAGCAGCTTGGACGGGCGGACAGGGACGAACATTCAGTACTTC; cdr3_aa: CASSLDGRTGTNIQYF
d_call: TRBD2; j_call: TRBJ2-3; v_call: TRBV4-2; clone_size: NA; cdr3_nt: TGTGCCAGCAGCCAAAGACTAGCGGACACAGATACGCAGTATTTT; cdr3_aa: CASSQRLADTDTQYF
d_call: NA; j_call: TRBJ2-3; v_call: TRBV9; clone_size: NA; cdr3_nt: TGTGCCAGCAACCTAGGACAACCCACAGATACGCAGTATTTT; cdr3_aa: CASNLGQPTDTQYF
d_call: TRBD1; j_call: TRBJ1-6; v_call: TRBV5-1; clone_size: NA; cdr3_nt: TGCGCCAGCAGCCCGGGACAGGGGGCTGGGAATTCACCCCTCCACTTT; cdr3_aa: CASSPGQGAGNSPLHF
d_call: NA; j_call: TRBJ2-7; v_call: TRBV5-1; clone_size: NA; cdr3_nt: TGCGCCAGCAGCTTGGCTAGCTCCAAGACATACGAGCAGTACTTC; cdr3_aa: CASSLASSKTYEQYF
d_call: TRBD2; j_call: TRBJ2-3; v_call: TRBV24-1; clone_size: NA; cdr3_nt: TGTGCCACCAGTGATTTGGGCGGGGGGGCCTCTGGGCCGCAGTATTTT; cdr3_aa: CATSDLGGGASGPQYF
d_call: NA; j_call: TRBJ2-1; v_call: TRBV18; clone_size: NA; cdr3_nt: TGTGCCAGCTCACCCAAGACTGGATACAATGAGCAGTTCTTC; cdr3_aa: CASSPKTGYNEQFF
d_call: TRBD1; j_call: TRBJ2-6; v_call: TRBV3-1/TRBV3-2; clone_size: NA; cdr3_nt: TGTGCCAGCAACCTAAACACCATACAGGGGAATGCTGGGGCCAACGTCCTGACTTTC; cdr3_aa: CASNLNTIQGNAGANVLTF
d_call: TRBD2; j_call: TRBJ2-3; v_call: TRBV6-6; clone_size: NA; cdr3_nt: TGTGCCAGCAGTTACCAAGGACTAGCAACAGATACGCAGTATTTT; cdr3_aa: CASSYQGLATDTQYF
d_call: TRBD1; j_call: TRBJ1-2; v_call: TRBV4-3; clone_size: NA; cdr3_nt: TGCGCCAGCAGCCAAGGGACAGGGGAACCCTATGGCTACACCTTC; cdr3_aa: CASSQGTGEPYGYTF
d_call: NA; j_call: TRBJ2-7; v_call: TRBV10-3; clone_size: NA; cdr3_nt: TGTGCCATCAGTGAGTCGGTTAGCGAGCAGTACTTC; cdr3_aa: CAISESVSEQYF
d_call: NA; j_call: TRBJ1-4; v_call: TRBV7-2; clone_size: NA; cdr3_nt: TGTGCCAGCAGCCCAGCGGGGAGAGTTGAGGAAAAACTGTTTTTT; cdr3_aa: CASSPAGRVEEKLFF